This TCR beta chain was identified in a study of beta chain features in type 1 diabetes. All of the isolated RNA was reverse transcribed, so expressed TCRB transcripts were sequenced. Repertoires were generated with immunoSEQ multiplex PCR, while TCRdb's copy carries only in-frame clones and drops some. The sample contains around 350,000 clones, 10% to 15% of which appear only once. Regarding the study as a whole: Compared with healthy donors, patients appeared to share more similar naive, central memory and regulatory TCRB repertoires.

This clone turned up a few times. What it binds is unknown. The TCR originated in a man between 18 and 35 years old in good health. The sequencing sample was made of naive CD4+ T cells from blood.

The CDR3 coding sequence is TGTGCCAGCAGCGTACTAAGACAGGGGGCGCCGGACACTGAAGCTTTCTTT. Its translation is CASSVLRQGAPDTEAFF. The chain has TRBV5-6 and TRBJ1-1, with 10 positions matching TRBD1. The CDR3 is 17 residues long. V lost 4 bases to trimming and J lost 3 bases; unmatched junction nucleotides: 12. Looked up from germline, CDR1 is SGHDT and CDR2 is YYEEEE.